One and the same sample provided the 3 T cell receptor beta chains below, sequenced in a study of blood T cell repertoires in COVID-19. Method: immunoSEQ multiplex PCR; TCRdb's copy keeps in-frame clones and lacks some. The sample lists some 120,000 clones; about 93% were seen once. Material for sequencing was peripheral blood. The receptor set was obtained from a man between 50 and 59 years old with COVID-19, enrolled during active disease.

V and J are TRBV18 and TRBJ2-7, with a weak D call TRBD2 (5 bases). The germline CDR1 and CDR2 sequences are KGHSH and LQKENI. Deletions cut 3 bases from V and 4 bases from J, with 13 bases between. This CDR3 comprises 14 residues. The CDR3 sequence: CASSPRASEYEQYV. The CDR3 nucleotides are TGTGCCAGCTCACCGAGGGCTTCCGAATACGAGCAGTACGTC.

The chain couples TRBV3-1 (or the pseudogene TRBV3-2) to TRBJ1-2; no definite D call. V was pared by 0 bases and J by 0 bases, with 11 bases between. The CDR3 length is 16 residues. The germline V gene has CDR1 LGHDT and CDR2 YNNKEL (reference sequence). CDR3 amino acids: CASSQDSAAPNYGYTF. The CDR3 nucleotides are TGTGCCAGCAGCCAAGATTCGGCGGCGCCTAACTATGGCTACACCTTC.

The V and J genes are TRBV29-1 and TRBJ1-5; no clear D. The CDR3 loop spans 13 amino acids. V lost 4 bases and J 6 bases, leaving 13 bases between the germline ends. Germline loops: CDR1 SQVTM, CDR2 ANQGSEA. CDR3 in DNA: TGCAGCGTTGGGTTGTCGGGAGGTCAGCCCCAGCATTTT. This translates into CSVGLSGGQPQHF.